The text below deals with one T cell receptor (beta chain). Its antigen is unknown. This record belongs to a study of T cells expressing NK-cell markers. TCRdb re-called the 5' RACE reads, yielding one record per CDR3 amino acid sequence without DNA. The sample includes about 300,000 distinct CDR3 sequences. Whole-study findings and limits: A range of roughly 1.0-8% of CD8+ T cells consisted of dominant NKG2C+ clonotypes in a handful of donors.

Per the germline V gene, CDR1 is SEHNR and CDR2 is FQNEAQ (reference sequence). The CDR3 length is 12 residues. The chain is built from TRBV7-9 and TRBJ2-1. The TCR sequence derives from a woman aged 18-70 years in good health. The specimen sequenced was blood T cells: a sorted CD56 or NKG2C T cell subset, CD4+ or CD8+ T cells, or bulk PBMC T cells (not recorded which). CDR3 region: CASSGLGNEQFF.